Shown below are 5 T cell receptor beta chains from a single sample sequenced in a study of T cell responses to AZD1222 COVID-19 vaccine. The assay was immunoSEQ multiplex PCR, and TCRdb's table has in-frame clones only and misses some. The data contain 95,000 to 120,000 clones, approximately 89% of them seen just once; the ten biggest clones take up 5.5% to 7.5%. The source material was peripheral blood, sampled 28 days after the second AZD1222 dose. These receptor sequences come from an adult who received the AZD1222 COVID-19 vaccine.

The CDR3 here is CASSIGHGARGTEAFF. CDR3 DNA: TGTGCCAGTAGTATAGGACACGGGGCGCGGGGCACTGAAGCTTTCTTT. This chain uses TRBV19 with TRBJ1-1, with a weak D call TRBD1 (5 bases). The V and J ends lost 1 base and 4 bases respectively, with 16 bases between them. Per germline, CDR1 LNHDA and CDR2 SQIVND (reference sequence). The length of the CDR3 is 16 residues.

The V gene is TRBV6-2 or TRBV6-3, the J gene TRBJ2-5; D could derive from TRBD1 or TRBD2 (5 bases each). This CDR3 has 15 residues. The germline V gene has CDR1 MNHEY and CDR2 SVGEGT. V lost 0 bases and J 5 bases, leaving 13 bases between the germline ends. The CDR3 region is CASSYSIVGPETQYF. The DNA of the CDR3 is TGTGCCAGCAGTTACTCGATCGTGGGACCCGAGACCCAGTACTTC.

The rearrangement links TRBV4-1 to TRBJ1-2; D unresolved. The germline gives CDR1 MGHRA, CDR2 YSYEKL. Trimming removed 4 bases from V and 0 bases from J, with 12 bases in between. The CDR3 contains 15 residues. The CDR3 loop reads CASSPFHTANYGYTF. The DNA of the CDR3 is TGCGCCAGCAGCCCCTTCCACACAGCTAACTATGGCTACACCTTC.

The J gene is TRBJ1-1, the V gene TRBV7-2, with TRBD1 matching over 8 bases. Germline V lookup: CDR1 SGHTA, CDR2 FQGNSA. The CDR3 spans 14 residues. The V segment lost 4 bases and the J segment 9 bases; nucleotides outside the gene matches: 10. The CDR3 bases are TGTGCCAGCAGCTCCAGACAGGGGCAACTCCAAGCTTTCTTT. Its translation is CASSSRQGQLQAFF.

The chain links TRBV14 to TRBJ2-5; D is possibly TRBD1 or TRBD2 (5 bases each). The CDR3 is 14 amino acids. The V end lost 1 base, the J end lost 5 bases, and 11 bases lay between the germline ends. Germline CDR1 SGHDN, CDR2 FVKESK. The CDR3 here is CASSQGSWGETQYF. DNA for the CDR3: TGTGCCAGCAGCCAAGGGTCGTGGGGGGAGACCCAGTACTTC.